One and the same sample provided the 27 T cell receptor beta chains below, sequenced in a study of blood T cells in healthy people across ages. For the second PCR, which ran for roughly 6 to 11 cycles, a sample-barcoded 5' primer and a J-beta primer mix were used. TCRdb reprocessed the 5' RACE reads via MiXCR and lists one record per CDR3 protein. The sample has 1.2 million to 1.5 million distinct CDR3 sequences; 42% are singletons. Material: blood. The receptors originated from a young woman in good health.

This clonotype was seen many times. Its ends do not fully match the called genes, so a read error is possible. The chain is built from TRBV5-1 and TRBJ2-6; the D is unclear. This CDR3 region has 15 residues. Germline loops: CDR1 SGHRS, CDR2 YFSETQ. In DNA, the CDR3 is TGTGCCAGCAGTTTAGGAGTCTCTGGGGCCAACGTCCTGACTTTC. Its translation is CASSLGVSGANVLTF. Complete variable domain (other parts from reference TRBV5-1 and TRBJ2-6): KAGVTQTPRYLIKTRGQQVTLSCSPISGHRSVSWYQQTPGQGLQFLFEYFSETQRNKGNFPGRFSGRQFSNSRSEMNVSTLELGDSALYLCASSLGVSGANVLTFGAGSRLTVL.

This chain links TRBV28 with TRBJ2-3, with D tentatively TRBD2 (6 bases). The V end was cut by 6 bases, the J end by 3 bases, with 13 bases between. This CDR3 spans 14 amino acids. Per germline, CDR1 MDHEN and CDR2 SYDVKM. As DNA, the CDR3 is TGTGCCAGCAGCCGTTTGGGGAGGACAGATACGCAGTATTTT. This encodes CASSRLGRTDTQYF.

The V gene is TRBV28, the J gene TRBJ2-4, with D tentatively TRBD1 (6 bases). The CDR3 has 12 amino acids. V gave up 4 bases and J gave up 9 bases, with 10 bases separating them. CDR1 and CDR2 (germline): MDHEN, SYDVKM. CDR3 sequence: CASSSGERIQYF. CDR3 nucleotide sequence: TGTGCCAGCAGTTCAGGGGAACGCATTCAGTACTTC.

The chain has TRBV6-6 and TRBJ2-5, with 8 positions matching TRBD1. CDR3 length: 16 residues. Germline V gene sequence: CDR1 MNHNY, CDR2 SVGAGI (reference sequence). V gave up 1 base and J gave up 0 bases; unmatched junction bases: 4. The CDR3 reads CASSYYGQGDQETQYF. In DNA form, the CDR3 reads TGTGCCAGCAGTTACTATGGACAGGGAGACCAAGAGACCCAGTACTTC.

On this clonotype itself: The junction shows a germline mismatch at one end, possibly a read error. The chain links TRBV4-2 to TRBJ2-5; D is ambiguous. The end of the DNA is better explained by TRBJ2-7, so the J call may be wrong. CDR1 is LGHNA and CDR2 is YNFKEQ in the germline V gene. The CDR3 sequence is 16 residues long. CDR3 DNA sequence: TGTGCCGGCAGCCAAGATCAGGCAGACGGTCGGTACGAGCAGTACTTC. This codes for CAGSQDQADGRYEQYF.

This clonotype was seen more than once but under ten times. The gene calls are TRBV7-9 and TRBJ2-1; 8 nucleotides match TRBD2. CDR3 length: 16 residues. Germline V gene lookup returns CDR1 SEHNR and CDR2 FQNEAQ (reference sequence). Unmatched junction bases numbered 4, after V lost 2 bases and J lost 1 base. The CDR3 coding sequence is TGTGCCAGCAGCTTAAATAGCGGGGAGTCCTACAATGAGCAGTTCTTC. Its translation: CASSLNSGESYNEQFF. Full variable domain (remainder filled in from reference TRBV7-9 and TRBJ2-1): DTGVSQNPRHKITKRGQNVTFRCDPISEHNRLYWYRQTLGQGPEFLTYFQNEAQLEKSRLLSDRFSAERPKGSFSTLEIQRTEQGDSAMYLCASSLNSGESYNEQFFGPGTRLTVL.

A note on this clonotype: Mismatch with germline at one junction end may stem from a read error. The V call is TRBV7-9, the J call TRBJ2-1, with a possible D match to TRBD2 (5 bases). Looked up from germline, CDR1 is SEHNR and CDR2 is FQNEAQ (reference sequence). CDR3 size: 14 residues. The CDR3 is CGSSFWTAYNEQFF. CDR3 nucleotide sequence: TGTGGCAGCAGCTTCTGGACTGCCTACAATGAGCAGTTCTTC.

This chain uses TRBV24-1 with TRBJ2-2; D is perhaps TRBD1 (6 bases). The germline gives CDR1 KGHDR, CDR2 SFDVKD. This CDR3 contains 14 residues. V shed 7 bases and J shed 6 bases, with 14 bases lying between them. The CDR3 DNA reads TGTGCCACCAGGGACAGCCACGGGGCCGGGGAGCTGTTTTTT. Translating it yields CATRDSHGAGELFF.

The chain couples TRBV20-1 to TRBJ1-5; D is possibly TRBD1 (5 bases). Germline lookup yields CDR1 DFQATT and CDR2 SNEGSKA (reference sequence). The CDR3 is 13 residues long. The V and J ends lost 5 bases and 5 bases respectively, with 13 bases between them. In nucleotides, the CDR3 is TGCAGTGCTGTGCTTCCAGGGTATCAGCCCCAGCATTTT. Translation: CSAVLPGYQPQHF.

This clonotype has only a few counts. CDR3 sequence reads: CSARDGGQETQYF. The CDR3 DNA follows: TGCAGTGCTAGAGATGGGGGTCAAGAGACCCAGTACTTC. This chain connects TRBV20-1 to TRBJ2-5; either TRBD1 or TRBD2 may supply D (5 bases each). Germline CDR1 reads DFQATT; CDR2 reads SNEGSKA (reference sequence). The CDR3 is made up of 13 amino acids. V was pared by 0 bases and J by 2 bases, with 7 bases between.

The chain has TRBV24-1 and TRBJ1-2, with 8 nucleotides matching TRBD1. The CDR3 loop spans 14 amino acids. CDR1 is KGHDR and CDR2 is SFDVKD in the germline V gene. Losses at the gene ends were 4 bases for V and 4 bases for J; bases not matched to a gene: 4. In DNA, the CDR3 is TGTGCCACCAGTGACTCCAGGGGGCCCTATGGCTACACCTTC. Amino acid sequence: CATSDSRGPYGYTF.

This clonotype was detected many times. The chain has TRBV7-2 and TRBJ1-5; D is perhaps TRBD1 (5 bases). V lost 5 bases and J 3 bases, leaving 11 bases between the germline ends. The CDR3 sequence is 14 residues long. Germline CDR1 is SGHTA and CDR2 is FQGNSA. The CDR3 loop is CASSPGGNNQPQHF. In nucleotides, the CDR3 is TGTGCCAGCAGCCCCGGGGGTAACAATCAGCCCCAGCATTTT.

The rearrangement links TRBV11-2 to TRBJ2-7, with 12 positions matching TRBD2. The CDR3 has 14 residues. The germline gives CDR1 SGHAT, CDR2 FQNNGV. J lost 4 bases, V lost 8 bases, and 6 bases had no gene match. The CDR3 DNA is TGTGCCAGCTTGAGACTAGCGGGAGAATACGAGCAGTACTTC. It yields the protein CASLRLAGEYEQYF.

The chain is built from TRBV5-5 and TRBJ2-7; D gene uncertain. The CDR3 is 15 residues long. Trimming pared 2 bases from V and 0 bases from J, leaving 12 bases between. Germline V gene lookup returns CDR1 SGHKS and CDR2 YYEKEE (reference sequence). CDR3 bases: TGTGCCAGCAGCTTAAAACAGATGAGCTCCTACGAGCAGTACTTC. It specifies CASSLKQMSSYEQYF.

This clonotype was seen a few times. V usage is TRBV6-1 and J usage is TRBJ2-3, with 12 bases identical to TRBD2. Per germline, CDR1 MNHNS and CDR2 SASEGT. V gave up 0 bases and J gave up 6 bases; unmatched junction bases: 4. The CDR3 loop spans 16 amino acids. In nucleotides, the CDR3 is TGTGCCAGCAGTGAAGCTACTAGCGGGGGGAGTGATACGCAGTATTTT. It specifies CASSEATSGGSDTQYF.

In its sample, this clonotype was seen once. An end of the junction does not agree with germline; a read error may underlie this. The rearrangement links TRBV11-2 to TRBJ2-7, with D unclear. CDR3 length: 16 amino acids. The germline gives CDR1 SGHAT, CDR2 FQNNGV. The CDR3 DNA reads TGTGCTAGCAGCCCTTTTCTCTCCGGTTTAAGCTACGAGCAGTACTTC. Translation: CASSPFLSGLSYEQYF.

This clonotype was detected ten times or more. This sequence joins TRBV4-2 and TRBJ1-1; D remains unclear. CDR1 is LGHNA and CDR2 is YNFKEQ in the germline V gene. V gave up 6 bases and J gave up 2 bases, with 10 bases separating them. The CDR3 length is 13 residues. CDR3 sequence reads: CASSQRVNTEAFF. In DNA, the CDR3 is TGTGCCAGCAGTCAGAGGGTTAACACTGAAGCTTTCTTT.

Here the CDR3 reads CASSSSGGPLWNEQYF. The CDR3 nucleotides are TGTGCCAGCAGCTCCTCGGGGGGACCCCTCTGGAATGAGCAGTACTTC. The V call is TRBV7-8, the J call TRBJ2-5; 7 nucleotides align to TRBD2. Germline values: CDR1 SGHVS, CDR2 FQNEAQ. With 4 bases clipped from V and 11 bases from J, the junction kept 19 bases outside the gene matches. The CDR3 length is 16 residues.

This chain uses TRBV7-9 with TRBJ2-7, with TRBD2 as a possible D gene (6 bases). V lost 11 bases and J 0 bases, leaving 11 bases between the germline ends. Germline values: CDR1 SEHNR, CDR2 FQNEAQ (reference sequence). This CDR3 is 12 amino acids long. DNA of the CDR3: TGTGCCGGGGAGGCTAACTCCTACGAGCAGTACTTC. Amino acids: CAGEANSYEQYF.

This clonotype was seen a few times. The chain employs TRBV18 and TRBJ2-7; the match to TRBD2 covers 10 bases. Germline V gene data show CDR1 as KGHSH and CDR2 as LQKENI. The CDR3 has 15 residues. The V segment lost 6 bases and the J segment 0 bases; nucleotides outside the gene matches: 5. CDR3 in amino acids: CASSPGTSDSYEQYF. The CDR3 DNA sequence: TGTGCCAGCTCCCCCGGGACTAGCGACTCCTACGAGCAGTACTTC. Together with reference TRBV18 and TRBJ2-7, the CDR3 gives the full variable domain: NAGVMQNPRHLVRRRGQEARLRCSPMKGHSHVYWYRQLPEEGLKFMVYLQKENIIDESGMPKERFSAEFPKEGPSILRIQQVVRGDSAAYFCASSPGTSDSYEQYFGPGTRLTVT.

This rearrangement joins TRBV14 to TRBJ2-7; D remains unclear. The CDR3 is 15 residues long. V shed 2 bases and J shed 5 bases, with 16 bases lying between them. The germline V gene has CDR1 SGHDN and CDR2 FVKESK. The CDR3 spells CASSQSGSFAHEQYF. The CDR3 coding sequence is TGTGCCAGCAGCCAATCCGGGTCTTTTGCCCACGAGCAGTACTTC.

This clonotype was detected only a few times. The chain recombines TRBV7-2 with TRBJ2-1; no clear D gene. CDR3 size: 15 residues. V lost 3 bases and J lost 2, with 11 bases in between. Germline loops: CDR1 SGHTA, CDR2 FQGNSA. CDR3 bases: TGTGCCAGCAGCTTGCGCGAAGGGCCCTACAATGAGCAGTTCTTC. Its translation is CASSLREGPYNEQFF.

The genes are TRBV3-1 and TRBJ2-1; TRBD2 matches at 8 bases. V lost 4 bases, J lost 4 bases, and 12 bases stayed unmatched. The CDR3 is 17 residues long. CDR1 is LGHDT and CDR2 is YNNKEL in the germline V gene (reference sequence). The CDR3 DNA is TGTGCCAGCAGCCGAAGCGGGAGCCTTAGACCGTACAATGAGCAGTTCTTC. This codes for CASSRSGSLRPYNEQFF.

V usage is TRBV20-1 and J usage is TRBJ2-1; D may be TRBD2 (6 bases). Per the germline V gene, CDR1 is DFQATT and CDR2 is SNEGSKA (reference sequence). CDR3 length: 16 amino acids. V gave up 3 bases and J gave up 9 bases, with 24 bases separating them. Here the CDR3 DNA reads TGCAGTGCTAGTAAAGGCGCTAGCGTTGATGGGGCTGAGCAGTTCTTC. Its protein product is CSASKGASVDGAEQFF.

The genes are TRBV29-1 and TRBJ2-1, with 7 bases identical to TRBD1. V dropped 6 bases and J dropped 5; count of bases not matched to a gene: 7. Germline assignment: CDR1 SQVTM and CDR2 ANQGSEA. The CDR3 has 13 residues. The CDR3 DNA reads TGCAGCGTGGACGATGACAGGGACAATGAGCAGTTCTTC. Protein: CSVDDDRDNEQFF.

The gene calls are TRBV19 and TRBJ1-2, with 7 bases aligning to TRBD1. The CDR3 length is 13 residues. Unmatched junction bases numbered 3, after V lost 0 bases and J lost 8 bases. Germline V gene sequence: CDR1 LNHDA, CDR2 SQIVND (reference sequence). As DNA, the CDR3 is TGTGCCAGTAGTATAGATCGGACAGGAGGCTACACCTTC. Translation gives CASSIDRTGGYTF.

V and J are TRBV29-1 and TRBJ2-1; D unresolved. The CDR3 consists of 15 residues. Germline-derived CDR1 and CDR2 are SQVTM and ANQGSEA. The V and J ends lost 3 bases and 1 base respectively, with 13 bases between them. The CDR3 DNA reads TGCAGCGTTGACGATGGGCGAAGTTCCTACAATGAGCAGTTCTTC. This gives the protein CSVDDGRSSYNEQFF.